These 29 T cell receptor beta chains came from one sample sequenced in a study of blood T cell repertoires in COVID-19. The repertoire was sequenced with immunoSEQ multiplex PCR; TCRdb's copy has only in-frame clones and lacks some. The sample consists of some 260,000 clones, 80% to 90% of them appearing once. Sequenced sample: peripheral blood. The receptor set was obtained from a woman aged 70 to 79 with COVID-19, enrolled during active disease.

The V and J genes are TRBV6-5 and TRBJ1-4; 11 bases line up with TRBD1. The V segment lost 0 bases and the J segment 10 bases; nucleotides outside the gene matches: 4. Germline CDR1 MNHEY, CDR2 SVGAGI. CDR3 length: 15 residues. CDR3 region: CASSYSPGQGGKLFF. The CDR3, as DNA: TGTGCCAGCAGTTACTCGCCGGGACAGGGGGGAAAACTGTTTTTT.

In this sample, this clone turned up once. The chain combines TRBV2 with TRBJ1-6, with D tentatively TRBD1 (5 bases). Germline CDR1 SNHLY, CDR2 FYNNEI. With 5 bases removed from V and 5 bases from J, the gap between germline ends came to 16 bases. The CDR3 contains 16 residues. The CDR3 sequence: CASSSQAGRNNSPLHF. The CDR3 DNA follows: TGTGCCAGCAGTAGCCAGGCAGGGAGGAATAATTCACCCCTCCACTTT.

This chain links TRBV4-1 with TRBJ2-7, with D perhaps TRBD2 (6 bases). The CDR3 has 14 amino acids. CDR1 and CDR2 from the germline V gene are MGHRA and YSYEKL. V lost 4 bases to trimming and J lost 6 bases, with 16 bases between them. CDR3 sequence: CASSPGGRGSEQYF. CDR3 coding DNA: TGCGCCAGCAGCCCCGGGGGAAGAGGAAGCGAGCAGTACTTC.

The rearrangement joins TRBV11-2 to TRBJ1-2; D gene uncertain. V was pared by 1 base and J by 8 bases, with 14 bases between. Germline V gene sequence: CDR1 SGHAT, CDR2 FQNNGV. The length of the CDR3 is 14 residues. The CDR3 DNA follows: TGTGCCAGCAGCTTAGTGGGCCCGATGGTCGGCTACACCTTC. Translating gives CASSLVGPMVGYTF.

The V call is TRBV5-1, the J call TRBJ2-7, with D perhaps matching TRBD1 (6 bases). The CDR3 totals 14 residues. CDR1 is SGHRS, CDR2 YFSETQ, per germline. Trimming shortened V by 5 bases and J by 7 bases, and 19 bases separated the two germline ends. CDR3 coding DNA: TGCGCCAGCAGTCCCGACAGGCGCAACGGGGAGCAGTACTTC. It translates to CASSPDRRNGEQYF.

The chain carries TRBV7-2 and TRBJ2-1; D call uncertain. Trimming stripped 4 bases from V and 4 bases from J, with 8 bases between. In germline, CDR1 is SGHTA, CDR2 FQGNSA. CDR3 length equals 13 residues. CDR3 sequence: CASSSPGYNEQFF. The CDR3 DNA is TGTGCCAGCAGCTCGCCCGGGTACAATGAGCAGTTCTTC.

The chain is built from TRBV4-2 and TRBJ1-1; 9 nucleotides line up with TRBD1. The ends lost 0 bases at V and 3 bases at J; junction bases unmatched: 2. Germline CDR1 and CDR2: LGHNA and YNFKEQ. This CDR3 comprises 15 residues. The CDR3 sequence: CASSQETGGYTEAFF. The DNA of the CDR3 is TGTGCCAGCAGCCAAGAAACAGGGGGCTACACTGAAGCTTTCTTT.

V usage is TRBV6-1 and J usage is TRBJ2-7; 12 bases are a match to TRBD2. The CDR3 has 17 amino acids. From germline, CDR1 is MNHNS and CDR2 SASEGT. The V gene end was trimmed by 4 bases and the J gene end by 2 bases; junction bases not matched to a gene: 9. DNA for the CDR3: TGTGCCAGCAGTGCCCCGACCCTAGCGGGAGGGACCTACGAGCAGTACTTC. The encoded protein is CASSAPTLAGGTYEQYF.

This clone was observed a few times. CDR3 bases: TGTGCCAGCAGCGTAGCCGGGACACGACATTCACCCCTCCACTTT. Amino acid sequence: CASSVAGTRHSPLHF. The chain links TRBV9 to TRBJ1-6, with a possible D match to TRBD1 (6 bases). The V end was cut by 0 bases, the J end by 8 bases, with 12 bases between. The CDR3 loop spans 15 amino acids. The V gene's germline CDR1 is SGDLS and CDR2 YYNGEE. Supplemented by reference TRBV9 and TRBJ1-6, the full variable domain reads DSGVTQTPKHLITATGQRVTLRCSPRSGDLSVYWYQQSLDQGLQFLIQYYNGEERAKGNILERFSAQQFPDLHSELNLSSLELGDSALYFCASSVAGTRHSPLHFGNGTRLTVT.

The J gene is TRBJ2-7, the V gene TRBV18; D is ambiguous. The CDR3 sequence is 13 residues long. Germline V gene lookup returns CDR1 KGHSH and CDR2 LQKENI. The V and J ends lost 6 bases and 2 bases respectively, with 11 bases between them. For the CDR3, the DNA is TGTGCCAGCTCTCCCTCCCCTACCTACGAGCAGTACTTC. Protein product: CASSPSPTYEQYF.

The chain links TRBV5-4 to TRBJ2-7; 9 bases match TRBD1. Per the germline V gene, CDR1 is SGHNT and CDR2 is YYREEE (reference sequence). There are 14 residues in the CDR3. Germline trimming cut 2 bases from V and 5 bases from J; bases unmatched to any gene: 5. CDR3 DNA: TGTGCCAGCAGCTTCAGGGACAGGGACCACGAGCAGTACTTC. This encodes CASSFRDRDHEQYF.

The chain couples TRBV5-1 to TRBJ1-4, with no clear D. Trimming removed 4 bases from V and 8 bases from J, with 24 bases in between. This CDR3 region has 17 residues. The germline CDR1 and CDR2 sequences are SGHRS and YFSETQ. The CDR3 DNA is TGCGCCAGCAGCCCACAACCCACCTGGTCAGGTGACGAAAAACTGTTTTTT. Amino acids: CASSPQPTWSGDEKLFF.

This sequence joins TRBV5-4 and TRBJ2-3; D call uncertain. Per germline, CDR1 SGHNT and CDR2 YYREEE (reference sequence). CDR3 length equals 13 residues. Trimming took off 0 bases at V and 4 bases at J, with 6 bases between the two ends. In DNA form, the CDR3 reads TGTGCCAGCAGCTTGGTTCGCGCAGATACGCAGTATTTT. It codes for CASSLVRADTQYF.

This chain links TRBV6-2 or TRBV6-3 with TRBJ1-5; no clear D. Germline V gene data show CDR1 as MNHEY and CDR2 as SVGEGT. Trimming took 5 bases from V and 3 from J, leaving 8 bases between them. The CDR3 is 13 amino acids. CDR3 residues: CASSQTYNQPQHF. The CDR3 bases are TGTGCCAGCAGTCAGACATACAATCAGCCCCAGCATTTT.

V usage is TRBV6-6 and J usage is TRBJ1-1; D uncertain. The V and J ends lost 8 bases and 8 bases respectively, with 12 bases between them. CDR3 size: 11 residues. CDR1 and CDR2 from the germline V gene are MNHNY and SVGAGI (reference sequence). The DNA of the CDR3 is TGTGCCAGCCAGAGGAGTGCGGAAGCTTTCTTT. Its translation: CASQRSAEAFF.

The chain has TRBV4-3 and TRBJ1-1; D may be TRBD1 (6 bases). V shed 5 bases and J shed 0 bases, with 10 bases lying between them. CDR3 length equals 14 residues. The V gene's germline CDR1 is LGHNA and CDR2 YSLEER. DNA for the CDR3: TGCGCCAGCAGCATGGACAGAGTGAACACTGAAGCTTTCTTT. The encoded protein is CASSMDRVNTEAFF.

This clone has only one observation. For the CDR3, the DNA is TGCGCCAGCAGCACGGGACACCCGGCTGAGACCCAGTACTTC. This gives the protein CASSTGHPAETQYF. The V and J genes are TRBV5-1 and TRBJ2-5, with a possible D match to TRBD1 (6 bases). Trimming stripped 4 bases from V and 5 bases from J, with 15 bases between. The V gene's germline CDR1 is SGHRS and CDR2 YFSETQ. This CDR3 has 14 amino acids.

The genes are TRBV27 and TRBJ2-3; the D gene is possibly TRBD1 (6 bases). CDR1 is MNHEY and CDR2 is SMNVEV in the germline V gene (reference sequence). The CDR3 contains 16 residues. The ends were cut back, 4 bases at V and 4 bases at J, with 18 bases in the middle. The CDR3 loop is CASSSADSVKSDTQYF. CDR3 sequence (DNA): TGTGCCAGCAGTTCGGCGGACAGCGTAAAGTCAGATACGCAGTATTTT.

This chain connects TRBV28 to TRBJ1-5; a possible D gene is TRBD1 (5 bases). Germline loops: CDR1 MDHEN, CDR2 SYDVKM. This CDR3 has 15 amino acids. V lost 2 bases, J lost 2 bases, and 10 bases lay in between. CDR3 DNA sequence: TGTGCCAGCAGTTTAGGGGGGGGTGGCAATCAGCCCCAGCATTTT. Its translation is CASSLGGGGNQPQHF.

The gene calls are TRBV5-1 and TRBJ2-4; tentative D call: TRBD2 (5 bases). Trimming took off 4 bases at V and 0 bases at J, with 11 bases between the two ends. CDR1 SGHRS and CDR2 YFSETQ come from the germline V gene. There are 15 residues in the CDR3. The CDR3 loop is CASSPTTLAKNIQYF. In DNA, the CDR3 is TGCGCCAGCAGCCCGACTACACTAGCCAAAAACATTCAGTACTTC. Full variable domain (missing parts from reference TRBV5-1 and TRBJ2-4): KAGVTQTPRYLIKTRGQQVTLSCSPISGHRSVSWYQQTPGQGLQFLFEYFSETQRNKGNFPGRFSGRQFSNSRSEMNVSTLELGDSALYLCASSPTTLAKNIQYFGAGTRLSVL.

This chain links TRBV5-1 with TRBJ2-6, with 15 bases aligning to TRBD2. The ends lost 7 bases at V and 1 base at J; junction bases unmatched: 6. Germline-derived CDR1 and CDR2 are SGHRS and YFSETQ. The CDR3 has 18 residues. CDR3 nucleotide sequence: TGCGCCAGCGGACTAGCGGGAGGGCCGGGTTCTGGGGCCAACGTCCTGACTTTC. Translation gives CASGLAGGPGSGANVLTF. The whole variable domain, filled in from reference TRBV5-1 and TRBJ2-6, reads KAGVTQTPRYLIKTRGQQVTLSCSPISGHRSVSWYQQTPGQGLQFLFEYFSETQRNKGNFPGRFSGRQFSNSRSEMNVSTLELGDSALYLCASGLAGGPGSGANVLTFGAGSRLTVL.

This chain connects TRBV15 to TRBJ1-6, with D possibly being TRBD1 (5 bases). CDR3 size: 16 residues. Trimming removed 2 bases at V and 0 bases at J, with 8 bases between. Germline-derived CDR1 and CDR2 are LNHNV and YYDKDF (reference sequence). CDR3 nucleotide sequence: TGTGCCACCAGCAGACAGGGTGGCTCCTATAATTCACCCCTCCACTTT. This codes for CATSRQGGSYNSPLHF.

V gene TRBV7-6 combines with J gene TRBJ2-1; 9 bases are shared with TRBD2. Germline V gene lookup returns CDR1 SGHVS and CDR2 FNYEAQ. The CDR3 sequence is 16 residues long. V lost 1 base, J lost 6 bases, and 7 bases stayed unmatched. CDR3 sequence reads: CASSLVAGGPGNEQFF. DNA for the CDR3: TGTGCCAGCAGCTTAGTCGCGGGAGGGCCTGGCAATGAGCAGTTCTTC.

This clone was picked up a small number of times. The chain recombines TRBV20-1 with TRBJ2-7; no firm D call. The CDR3 is made up of 14 amino acids. Trimming left V 3 bases short and J 4 bases short, with 16 bases between. Germline assignment: CDR1 DFQATT and CDR2 SNEGSKA (reference sequence). The CDR3 reads CSASIRRVRYEQYF. The CDR3 bases are TGCAGTGCTAGTATACGCCGGGTCCGGTACGAGCAGTACTTC.

DNA for the CDR3: TGTGCCAGCAGTCCAACATCAGGGAACTATGGCTACACCTTC. Translating gives CASSPTSGNYGYTF. The chain employs TRBV28 and TRBJ1-2, with D tentatively TRBD1 (5 bases). The CDR3 is 14 residues long. CDR1 is MDHEN, CDR2 SYDVKM, per germline. V lost 5 bases and J 2 bases, leaving 12 bases between the germline ends.

The gene calls are TRBV27 and TRBJ1-2, with a tentative D call TRBD1 (6 bases). The germline gives CDR1 MNHEY, CDR2 SMNVEV (reference sequence). CDR3 length equals 13 residues. Trimming took 3 bases from V and 5 from J, leaving 10 bases between them. The CDR3 DNA reads TGTGCCAGCAGTTTCGACAGGCGATATGGCTACACCTTC. This sequence encodes CASSFDRRYGYTF.

The chain uses TRBV5-6 and TRBJ2-5; possibly TRBD1 for D (5 bases). CDR1 is SGHDT and CDR2 is YYEEEE in the germline V gene. The ends were cut back, 0 bases at V and 5 bases at J, with 17 bases in the middle. CDR3 size: 16 residues. The CDR3 here is CASSLVQGTFGETQYF. CDR3 DNA sequence: TGTGCCAGCAGCTTGGTGCAGGGAACTTTCGGGGAGACCCAGTACTTC.

The CDR3 region is CASSNTGAPDTQYF. The CDR3 coding sequence is TGTGCCAGCAGTAATACGGGAGCCCCAGATACGCAGTATTTT. The chain combines TRBV6-4 with TRBJ2-3; D may be TRBD2 (6 bases). Germline lookup yields CDR1 MRHNA and CDR2 SNTAGT. The V end lost 5 bases, the J end lost 4 bases, and 13 bases lay between the germline ends. This CDR3 has 14 residues.

The rearrangement links TRBV28 to TRBJ2-7; 9 bases fit TRBD1. This CDR3 has 15 amino acids. Germline assignment: CDR1 MDHEN and CDR2 SYDVKM. The junction had 7 bases not matched to a gene; V was cut back by 6 bases and J by 1 base. The CDR3 here is CASRPRDRVSYEQYF. The CDR3 DNA is TGTGCCAGCAGGCCACGGGACAGGGTATCCTACGAGCAGTACTTC.